Below are 22 T cell receptor beta chains sequenced from a single sample in a study of blood T cell repertoires in COVID-19 (dated by TCRdb to the early 2020s). The protocol used for the library was the immunoSEQ multiplex PCR assay. TCRdb took over this immuneACCESS table, retaining in-frame rearrangements with V and J assigned. Such tables are incomplete; in checked studies, under half of the missing clones stem from an unresolved V gene, and the remainder is unexplained. The sample yields approximately 200,000 clones; approximately 91% were counted once. 1% to 1.4% of the sample comes from the top ten. The sample was peripheral blood. The source of these receptors is a man aged 25 to 40 with acute or convalescent COVID-19.

The chain carries TRBV4-1 and TRBJ2-7; D call uncertain. The CDR3 sequence is 14 residues long. Germline V gene lookup returns CDR1 MGHRA and CDR2 YSYEKL. V lost 1 base to trimming and J lost 5 bases, with 12 bases between them. The CDR3 here is CASSQGPLEDEQYF. DNA for the CDR3: TGCGCCAGCAGCCAAGGGCCCCTAGAGGACGAGCAGTACTTC.

Remarks on this clone: The junction shows a germline mismatch at one end, possibly a read error. The chain has TRBV6-6 and TRBJ1-2; 9 nucleotides agree with TRBD1. This CDR3 has 13 residues. Germline loops: CDR1 MNHNY, CDR2 SVGAGI (reference sequence). The CDR3 region has the DNA TGTGCCAGCCGGGACAGGGTCGGAGACGGCTACGCCTTC. Its protein is CASRDRVGDGYAF.

The CDR3 DNA reads as TGCGCCAGCAGCTTGGAGTACACACCCGGAAACACCATATATTTT. The encoded protein is CASSLEYTPGNTIYF. The chain employs TRBV5-1 and TRBJ1-3; D gene ambiguous. The CDR3 length is 15 residues. V shed 0 bases and J shed 4 bases, with 11 bases lying between them. Germline values: CDR1 SGHRS, CDR2 YFSETQ.

This sequence joins TRBV13 and TRBJ1-1; D is possibly TRBD1 (6 bases). V lost 1 base to trimming and J lost 0 bases, with 6 bases between them. Germline lookup yields CDR1 PRHDT and CDR2 FYEKMQ (reference sequence). This CDR3 is built from 14 residues. The CDR3 region has the DNA TGTGCCAGCAGCTTAGACAGGGTGAACACTGAAGCTTTCTTT. This encodes CASSLDRVNTEAFF. Using reference TRBV13 and TRBJ1-1 for the parts outside the CDR3, the full variable domain is AAGVIQSPRHLIKEKRETATLKCYPIPRHDTVYWYQQGPGQDPQFLISFYEKMQSDKGSIPDRFSAQQFSDYHSELNMSSLELGDSALYFCASSLDRVNTEAFFGQGTRLTVV.

The V call is TRBV6-2 or TRBV6-3, the J call TRBJ2-7; 7 bases line up with TRBD1. The CDR3 consists of 13 residues. The germline V gene has CDR1 MNHEY and CDR2 SVGEGT. V was pared by 4 bases and J by 3 bases, with 3 bases of the junction left unmatched. CDR3: CASSSDRLYEQYF. The CDR3 DNA is TGTGCCAGCAGTTCGGACAGGCTCTACGAGCAGTACTTC.

The chain carries TRBV2 and TRBJ1-5, with TRBD1 as a possible D gene (6 bases). The V end was cut by 4 bases, the J end by 0 bases, with 16 bases between. The germline CDR1 and CDR2 sequences are SNHLY and FYNNEI. There are 17 residues in the CDR3. In DNA form, the CDR3 reads TGTGCCAGCAGTGTAGCCGGGACAACATATAGCAATCAGCCCCAGCATTTT. Amino acids: CASSVAGTTYSNQPQHF. The complete variable domain, with remaining parts taken from reference TRBV2 and TRBJ1-5, reads EPEVTQTPSHQVTQMGQEVILRCVPISNHLYFYWYRQILGQKVEFLVSFYNNEISEKSEIFDDQFSVERPDGSNFTLKIRSTKLEDSAMYFCASSVAGTTYSNQPQHFGDGTRLSIL.

Here the CDR3 reads CASSSGHQATNEKLFF. In DNA form, the CDR3 reads TGTGCCAGCAGCTCGGGACACCAAGCAACTAATGAAAAACTGTTTTTT. The rearrangement joins TRBV7-9 to TRBJ1-4, with D perhaps matching TRBD1 (6 bases). This CDR3 comprises 16 residues. Germline V gene data show CDR1 as SEHNR and CDR2 as FQNEAQ (reference sequence). V gave up 4 bases and J gave up 0 bases, with 12 bases separating them.

The V call is TRBV28, the J call TRBJ1-2; 9 bases are shared with TRBD1. V lost 6 bases, J lost 3 bases, and 14 bases stayed unmatched. CDR3 size: 17 residues. Germline-derived CDR1 and CDR2 are MDHEN and SYDVKM. The CDR3 DNA is TGTGCCAGCAGGCCCTGGGGACAGGGCACGGTGGACTATGGCTACACCTTC. This translates into CASRPWGQGTVDYGYTF.

This rearrangement joins TRBV28 to TRBJ1-3; no clear D. Germline assignment: CDR1 MDHEN and CDR2 SYDVKM. V dropped 4 bases and J dropped 0 bases, with 7 bases sitting between them. CDR3 size: 14 residues. The CDR3 reads CASSSTRSGNTIYF. Written as DNA, the CDR3 is TGTGCCAGCAGTTCAACACGCTCTGGAAACACCATATATTTT.

The CDR3 bases are TGTGCCATCAGTGAGTCAGTTAGCCCAGATACGCAGTATTTT. Protein sequence: CAISESVSPDTQYF. V gene TRBV10-3 combines with J gene TRBJ2-3; D unclear. The CDR3 runs 14 residues. Germline V gene lookup returns CDR1 ENHRY and CDR2 SYGVKD. V was cut by 0 bases and J by 4 bases, with 8 bases left in between.

The chain is built from TRBV27 and TRBJ1-2; a weak D match, TRBD1 (5 bases). Per germline, CDR1 MNHEY and CDR2 SMNVEV (reference sequence). V lost 4 bases to trimming and J lost 4 bases, with 13 bases between them. The CDR3 is 14 residues long. The CDR3: CASSSGYQGYGYTF. DNA of the CDR3: TGTGCCAGCAGTTCAGGGTACCAGGGCTATGGCTACACCTTC.

V usage is TRBV28 and J usage is TRBJ1-4; 8 nucleotides line up with TRBD1. Germline V gene data show CDR1 as MDHEN and CDR2 as SYDVKM. The CDR3 loop spans 15 amino acids. V shed 5 bases and J 8 bases; nucleotides not matched to a gene: 10. The CDR3 DNA follows: TGTGCCAGCAGTCGTCTCCAGGGGGCAGGGGAAAAACTGTTTTTT. This translates into CASSRLQGAGEKLFF.

The J gene is TRBJ1-5, the V gene TRBV6-5, with 7 positions matching TRBD1. V shed 5 bases and J 4 bases; nucleotides not matched to a gene: 5. The CDR3 sequence is 14 residues long. The germline gives CDR1 MNHEY, CDR2 SVGAGI. In nucleotides, the CDR3 is TGTGCCAGCAGTCGACGGACAGGTAATCAGCCCCAGCATTTT. It specifies CASSRRTGNQPQHF.

This chain connects TRBV5-1 to TRBJ2-2; 9 bases map to TRBD2. V lost 5 bases to trimming and J lost 6 bases; unmatched junction nucleotides: 8. The CDR3 length is 15 residues. Germline lookup yields CDR1 SGHRS and CDR2 YFSETQ. The DNA for the CDR3 is TGCGCCAGCAGACGGATAGCGGGAGAACCCGGGGAGCTGTTTTTT. This translates into CASRRIAGEPGELFF.

The V gene is TRBV2, the J gene TRBJ2-7; tentatively, D is TRBD1 (6 bases). Germline values: CDR1 SNHLY, CDR2 FYNNEI. The CDR3 sequence is 14 residues long. V was trimmed by 5 bases and J by 2 bases, leaving 13 bases between them. The CDR3 nucleotides are TGTGCCAGCAGTCGCATGGGGGCCGCCTACGAGCAGTACTTC. Translated: CASSRMGAAYEQYF.

The CDR3 DNA follows: TGTGCCTGGAGTCGGGACACTGGAAACACCATATATTTT. Residues: CAWSRDTGNTIYF. The chain combines TRBV30 with TRBJ1-3, with D possibly TRBD1 on 6 matching bases. CDR3 length: 13 amino acids. Looked up from germline, CDR1 is GTSNPN and CDR2 is SVGIG (reference sequence). Trimming took off 2 bases at V and 2 bases at J, with 7 bases between the two ends.

This rearrangement joins TRBV4-1 to TRBJ1-2; D call uncertain. Germline V gene lookup returns CDR1 MGHRA and CDR2 YSYEKL. V lost 0 bases to trimming and J lost 7 bases, with 12 bases between them. The CDR3 has 14 amino acids. CDR3 sequence: CASSQDGQLAGYTF. DNA of the CDR3: TGCGCCAGCAGCCAAGATGGGCAGCTGGCTGGCTACACCTTC.

This clone turned up a few times. The genes are TRBV19 and TRBJ1-2, with a possible D match to TRBD1 (5 bases). The CDR3 contains 15 residues. Trimming left V 4 bases short and J 4 bases short, with 16 bases between. The germline V gene has CDR1 LNHDA and CDR2 SQIVND (reference sequence). The CDR3 nucleotides are TGTGCCAGTAGTACCAAACGGGGGGTGGGCTATGGCTACACCTTC. Its translation is CASSTKRGVGYGYTF.

The chain has TRBV28 and TRBJ2-7, with D unresolved. There are 11 residues in the CDR3. Germline V gene lookup returns CDR1 MDHEN and CDR2 SYDVKM. V was cut by 4 bases and J by 3 bases, with 4 bases left in between. In DNA form, the CDR3 reads TGTGCCAGCAGTTCGAGCTACGAGCAGTACTTC. The encoded protein is CASSSSYEQYF.

This chain connects TRBV7-3 to TRBJ1-1; 9 positions match TRBD1. This CDR3 has 13 residues. With V trimmed by 5 bases and J by 6 bases, 4 bases remained unmatched. Germline CDR1 SGHTA, CDR2 FQGTGA. CDR3 loop: CASSTRDRAEAFF. CDR3 nucleotide sequence: TGTGCCAGCAGCACCCGGGACAGGGCTGAAGCTTTCTTT.

The CDR3 reads CASSGTVDEETQYF. The CDR3 DNA is TGCGCCAGCAGTGGGACAGTCGATGAGGAGACCCAGTACTTC. The chain links TRBV10-2 to TRBJ2-5; D perhaps matches TRBD1 (6 bases). Germline CDR1 is WSHSY and CDR2 is SAAADI. Deletions cut 4 bases from V and 5 bases from J, with 14 bases between. The CDR3 has 14 amino acids.

The chain links TRBV6-4 to TRBJ1-6; weak D call: TRBD1 (5 bases). V was cut by 6 bases and J by 10 bases, with 16 bases left in between. Per the germline V gene, CDR1 is MRHNA and CDR2 is SNTAGT. The CDR3 contains 14 residues. The CDR3 nucleotides read TGTGCCAGCAGCGTCCGGGGGAGAGACTCACCCCTCCACTTT. This sequence encodes CASSVRGRDSPLHF.